This T cell receptor beta chain was documented in a study of T cells in Graves' hyperthyroidism and ophthalmopathy. Germline V lookup: CDR1 LNHNV, CDR2 YYDKDF (reference sequence). The CDR3 spans 14 residues. V shed 0 bases and J shed 0 bases, with 5 bases lying between them. Template material for amplifying TCR beta CDR3 regions consisted of RNA transcripts. When the TCR CDR3 underwent first-round RT-PCR, the HTBI primer set was used. TCRdb re-called the multiplex PCR reads through MiXCR, storing one row per CDR3 protein. This sample has around 56,000 distinct CDR3 sequences; 53% occur once, and the top ten carry 2.5% to 4%. A patient was excluded if there was uncontrolled infection, other autoimmune disease, pregnancy or lactation. Diagnostic assessment was based on clinical symptoms, serum thyroxine and TRAb, thyroid ultrasound and orbital computed tomography. Relative to its sample, this clonotype is medium-sized.

Sample: blood. V gene TRBV15 combines with J gene TRBJ2-5, with D unresolved. This TCR derives from a woman aged 55-75 years with Graves' ophthalmopathy. CDR3 nucleotides: TGTGCCACCAGCAGAGATGCGTACCAAGAGACCCAGTACTTC. Translation gives CATSRDAYQETQYF.